One and the same sample provided the 13 T cell receptor beta chains below, sequenced in a study of cytomegalovirus exposure and HLA in healthy donors. Researchers ran the PCR with 60 Vbeta and 13 Jbeta primers. TCRdb's table, derived via immunoSEQ multiplex PCR, lists solely in-frame clones and lacks some. The data show about 43,000 clones, roughly half seen once. The sequencing sample was made of PBMCs. The receptors shown here come from a man in his 60s in good health and CMV-seronegative.

This clone was found a few times. The chain is built from TRBV7-2 and TRBJ2-7; 9 nucleotides align to TRBD2. CDR3 size: 15 residues. V dropped 3 bases and J dropped 4; count of bases not matched to a gene: 7. The V gene's germline CDR1 is SGHTA and CDR2 FQGNSA. CDR3 DNA: TGTGCCAGCAGCTTCCGCCAGACTAGCGGATACGAGCAGTACTTC. Translated, it gives CASSFRQTSGYEQYF.

The chain links TRBV11-2 to TRBJ1-1; D remains unclear. The CDR3 spans 16 residues. Trimming stripped 1 base from V and 0 bases from J, with 12 bases between. Per the germline V gene, CDR1 is SGHAT and CDR2 is FQNNGV. In nucleotides, the CDR3 is TGTGCCAGCAGCTTAGTACCCCCAGGCATGAACACTGAAGCTTTCTTT. Encoded protein: CASSLVPPGMNTEAFF. The full variable domain, completed using reference TRBV11-2 and TRBJ1-1, is EAGVAQSPRYKIIEKRQSVAFWCNPISGHATLYWYQQILGQGPKLLIQFQNNGVVDDSQLPKDRFSAERLKGVDSTLKIQPAKLEDSAVYLCASSLVPPGMNTEAFFGQGTRLTVV.

This clone was observed a handful of times. DNA for the CDR3: TGTGCCAGCAGTTTCGGACTAGAGGGGTACAATGAGCAGTTCTTC. This translates into CASSFGLEGYNEQFF. This rearrangement joins TRBV6-5 to TRBJ2-1; 7 bases are a match to TRBD2. V lost 4 bases, J lost 4 bases, and 7 bases stayed unmatched. The CDR3 is made up of 15 amino acids. Germline V CDR1 and CDR2: MNHEY, SVGAGI.

This clone was counted between two and nine times. The chain couples TRBV10-3 to TRBJ2-5; D might be TRBD1 (5 bases). The CDR3 covers 13 residues. V lost 0 bases, J lost 3 bases, and 5 bases lay in between. The germline CDR1 and CDR2 sequences are ENHRY and SYGVKD. CDR3: CAISESREETQYF. CDR3 bases: TGTGCCATCAGTGAGTCCAGGGAAGAGACCCAGTACTTC.

The CDR3 spells CASSPSSGRNNEQFF. The CDR3 DNA is TGTGCCAGCAGCCCATCTAGCGGGAGGAACAATGAGCAGTTCTTC. V and J are TRBV7-2 and TRBJ2-1; 11 bases agree with TRBD2. With V trimmed by 5 bases and J by 5 bases, 5 bases remained unmatched. Looked up from germline, CDR1 is SGHTA and CDR2 is FQGNSA. CDR3 length: 15 amino acids.

This chain joins TRBV4-3 and TRBJ1-2; 8 bases agree with TRBD1. The germline gives CDR1 LGHNA, CDR2 YSLEER. The CDR3 runs to 15 residues. V lost 2 bases, J lost 7 bases, and 9 bases stayed unmatched. The CDR3 bases are TGCGCCAGCAGCCAACAACCGGGACAGGCGGGTGGCTACACCTTC. Residues: CASSQQPGQAGGYTF.

V gene TRBV6-1 combines with J gene TRBJ2-7; 7 nucleotides agree with TRBD2. J gave up 7 bases and V 2 bases, and 5 bases lay outside the gene matches. Germline V gene sequence: CDR1 MNHNS, CDR2 SASEGT. The CDR3 consists of 13 residues. The CDR3 loop reads CASSEREVSEQYF. The CDR3, as DNA: TGTGCCAGCAGTGAACGGGAGGTCTCGGAGCAGTACTTC.

This chain links TRBV5-4 with TRBJ2-1; 10 nucleotides match TRBD2. The CDR3 totals 15 residues. Trimming took 1 base from V and 7 from J; bases not matched to a gene: 5. Germline V gene lookup returns CDR1 SGHNT and CDR2 YYREEE (reference sequence). The CDR3 sequence is CASSLKTTSGNEQFF. CDR3 DNA: TGTGCCAGCAGCTTGAAGACGACTAGCGGGAATGAGCAGTTCTTC.

In this sample, this clone turned up a few times. The chain employs TRBV5-5 and TRBJ2-1, with a weak D call TRBD1 (6 bases). Germline V CDR1 and CDR2: SGHKS, YYEKEE (reference sequence). V lost 1 base, J lost 1 base, and 9 bases lay in between. The CDR3 contains 15 residues. CDR3 coding DNA: TGTGCCAGCAGCTTGACCGGACAGTCCTACAATGAGCAGTTCTTC. Encoded protein: CASSLTGQSYNEQFF.

The chain recombines TRBV30 with TRBJ1-2, with 10 bases that match TRBD1. The germline CDR1 and CDR2 sequences are GTSNPN and SVGIG (reference sequence). The ends lost 5 bases at V and 8 bases at J; junction bases unmatched: 2. The CDR3 length is 11 residues. In nucleotides, the CDR3 is TGTGCCTGGGGGGACAGGGGCGGCTACACCTTC. Translation gives CAWGDRGGYTF.

This sequence joins TRBV18 and TRBJ2-3; D not resolved. The CDR3 is 14 amino acids. The germline V gene has CDR1 KGHSH and CDR2 LQKENI. Trimming took 3 bases from V and 11 from J, leaving 18 bases between them. The DNA for the CDR3 is TGTGCCAGCTCACCCCCTGAGTCCATTAATATGCAGTATTTT. It is translated as CASSPPESINMQYF.

This clone was seen more than once but under ten times. CDR3 in amino acids: CASSLGTVQNTDTQYF. CDR3 nucleotides: TGTGCCAGCAGCTTAGGTACAGTTCAAAACACAGATACGCAGTATTTT. The chain carries TRBV11-2 and TRBJ2-3; D uncertain. From germline, CDR1 is SGHAT and CDR2 FQNNGV. CDR3 size: 16 residues. V was shortened by 1 base and J by 2 bases, with 13 bases between the two germline ends. Full variable domain (outside the CDR3, taken from reference TRBV11-2 and TRBJ2-3): EAGVAQSPRYKIIEKRQSVAFWCNPISGHATLYWYQQILGQGPKLLIQFQNNGVVDDSQLPKDRFSAERLKGVDSTLKIQPAKLEDSAVYLCASSLGTVQNTDTQYFGPGTRLTVL.

V gene TRBV29-1 combines with J gene TRBJ2-3; tentatively, D is TRBD1 (5 bases). CDR3 length equals 12 residues. Trimming left V 3 bases short and J 4 bases short, with 8 bases between. CDR1 and CDR2 (germline): SQVTM, ANQGSEA. CDR3 in amino acids: CSVDQGADTQYF. In nucleotides, the CDR3 is TGCAGCGTTGACCAGGGCGCAGATACGCAGTATTTT.